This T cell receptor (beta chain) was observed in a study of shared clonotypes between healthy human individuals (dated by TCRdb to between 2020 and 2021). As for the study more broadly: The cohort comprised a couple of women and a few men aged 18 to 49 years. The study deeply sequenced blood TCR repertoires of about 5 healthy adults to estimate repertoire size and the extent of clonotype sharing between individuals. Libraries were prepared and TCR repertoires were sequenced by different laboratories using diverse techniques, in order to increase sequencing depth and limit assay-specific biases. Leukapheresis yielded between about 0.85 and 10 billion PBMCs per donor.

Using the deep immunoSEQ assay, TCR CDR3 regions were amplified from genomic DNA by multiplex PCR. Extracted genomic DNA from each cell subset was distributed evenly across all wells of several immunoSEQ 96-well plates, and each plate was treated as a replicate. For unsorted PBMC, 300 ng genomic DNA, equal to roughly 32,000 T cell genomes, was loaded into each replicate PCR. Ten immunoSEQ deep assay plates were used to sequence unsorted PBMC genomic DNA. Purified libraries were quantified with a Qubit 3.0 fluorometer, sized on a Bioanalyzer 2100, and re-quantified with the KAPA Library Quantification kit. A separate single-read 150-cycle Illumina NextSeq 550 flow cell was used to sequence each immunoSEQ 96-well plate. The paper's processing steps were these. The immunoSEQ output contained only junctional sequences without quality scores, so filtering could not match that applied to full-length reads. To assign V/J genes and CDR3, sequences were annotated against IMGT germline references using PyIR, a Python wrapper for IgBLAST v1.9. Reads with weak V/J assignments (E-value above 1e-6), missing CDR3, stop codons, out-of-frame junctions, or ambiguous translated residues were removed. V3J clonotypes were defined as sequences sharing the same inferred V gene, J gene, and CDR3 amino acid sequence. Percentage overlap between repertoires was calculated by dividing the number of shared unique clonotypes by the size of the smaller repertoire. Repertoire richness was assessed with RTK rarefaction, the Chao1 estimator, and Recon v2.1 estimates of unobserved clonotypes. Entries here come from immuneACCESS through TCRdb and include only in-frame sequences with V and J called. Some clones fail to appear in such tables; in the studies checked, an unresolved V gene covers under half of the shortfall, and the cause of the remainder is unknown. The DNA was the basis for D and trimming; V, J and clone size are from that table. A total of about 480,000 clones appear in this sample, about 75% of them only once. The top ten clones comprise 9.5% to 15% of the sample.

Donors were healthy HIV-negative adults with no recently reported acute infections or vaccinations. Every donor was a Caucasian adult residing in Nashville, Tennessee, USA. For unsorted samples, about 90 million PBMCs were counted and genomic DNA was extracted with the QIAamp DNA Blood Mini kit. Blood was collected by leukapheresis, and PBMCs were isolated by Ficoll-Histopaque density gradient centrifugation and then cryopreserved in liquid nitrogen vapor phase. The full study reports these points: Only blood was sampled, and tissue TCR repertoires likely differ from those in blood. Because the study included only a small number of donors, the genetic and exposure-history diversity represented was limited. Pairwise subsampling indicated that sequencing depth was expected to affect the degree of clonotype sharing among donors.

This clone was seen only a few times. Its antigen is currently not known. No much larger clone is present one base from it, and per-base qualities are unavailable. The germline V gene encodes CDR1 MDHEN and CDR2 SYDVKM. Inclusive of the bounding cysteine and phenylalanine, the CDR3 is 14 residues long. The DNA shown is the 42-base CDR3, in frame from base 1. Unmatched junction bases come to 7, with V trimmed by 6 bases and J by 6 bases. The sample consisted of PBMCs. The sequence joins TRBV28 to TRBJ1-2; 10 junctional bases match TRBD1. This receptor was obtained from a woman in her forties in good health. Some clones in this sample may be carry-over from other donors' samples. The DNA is TGTGCCAGCAGCCGACAGGGGGCTTTTGATGGCTACACCTTC. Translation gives CASSRQGAFDGYTF.